The 25 T cell receptor beta chains listed next were all sequenced from one sample in a study of T-cell memory formation after mild COVID-19 (dated by TCRdb to about 2021). Receptors were amplified or captured by 5' RACE. This sample was sequenced with an Illumina NovaSeq 6000. TCRdb trimmed public reads at Q25 via fastp, called clones via MiXCR and kept in-frame beta chains. Each CDR3 protein appears once, grouped with its most common genes and DNA. This sample lists roughly 500,000 distinct CDR3 sequences; just over 20% were detected once. Jointly, the top ten make up roughly an eighth of the sample. Specimen: PBMCs or a T cell subset sorted from them (not recorded which). These receptors all come from an adult woman who had mild COVID-19 (a few samples of this study predate the infection). The sample titles of this study are shuffled in the database, so cell type and time point are left out; the donor was told from shared clones.

In this sample, this clonotype turned up a few times. This chain uses TRBV19 with TRBJ2-2; D might be TRBD2 (5 bases). Germline V gives CDR1 LNHDA, CDR2 SQIVND (reference sequence). V dropped 5 bases and J dropped 8 bases, with 24 bases sitting between them. The CDR3 has 17 amino acids. DNA for the CDR3: TGTGCCAGTAGTCGGAGTCCGGGCCGAGGGATTGCGGGGGAGCTGTTTTTT. Protein sequence: CASSRSPGRGIAGELFF. Full variable domain (remainder filled in from reference TRBV19 and TRBJ2-2): DGGITQSPKYLFRKEGQNVTLSCEQNLNHDAMYWYRQDPGQGLRLIYYSQIVNDFQKGDIAEGYSVSREKKESFPLTVTSAQKNPTAFYLCASSRSPGRGIAGELFFGEGSRLTVL.

This clonotype was counted ten times or more. V is TRBV12-3 or TRBV12-4 and J is TRBJ2-4; 8 bases are a match to TRBD1. CDR3 length equals 16 residues. V gave up 5 bases and J gave up 0 bases; unmatched junction bases: 6. The CDR3 bases are TGTGCCAGCAGTCCCGAGGACAGGGTAGCCAAAAACATTCAGTACTTC. Protein: CASSPEDRVAKNIQYF.

This clonotype was seen a few times. This chain joins TRBV5-1 and TRBJ1-6; D unresolved. Deletions cut 6 bases from V and 0 bases from J, with 13 bases between. This CDR3 is built from 16 residues. Per the germline V gene, CDR1 is SGHRS and CDR2 is YFSETQ. CDR3: CASTADGSSYNSPLHF. DNA for the CDR3: TGCGCCAGCACCGCGGACGGGAGCTCCTATAATTCACCCCTCCACTTT.

This clonotype was seen a few times. The gene calls are TRBV7-6 and TRBJ2-7; 9 bases align to TRBD2. The CDR3 spans 16 residues. The junction had 8 bases not matched to a gene; V was cut back by 3 bases and J by 2 bases. Germline lookup yields CDR1 SGHVS and CDR2 FNYEAQ. The CDR3 here is CASSFKPGLAPYEQYF. CDR3 in DNA: TGTGCCAGCAGCTTCAAACCGGGACTAGCTCCCTACGAGCAGTACTTC.

V gene TRBV7-7 combines with J gene TRBJ2-5; 8 positions agree with TRBD2. The junction had 6 bases not matched to a gene; V was cut back by 4 bases and J by 2 bases. Germline values: CDR1 SSHAT, CDR2 FNYEAQ (reference sequence). This CDR3 comprises 15 residues. The CDR3 loop is CASSSAGTSQETQYF. In DNA, the CDR3 is TGTGCCAGCAGCTCAGCCGGGACTAGTCAAGAGACCCAGTACTTC.

This clonotype was seen more than once but under ten times. The rearrangement joins TRBV5-1 to TRBJ1-5; TRBD1 matches at 8 bases. V dropped 0 bases and J dropped 4; count of bases not matched to a gene: 9. Germline CDR1 SGHRS, CDR2 YFSETQ. The CDR3 covers 17 residues. CDR3 sequence: CASSLDPLTGANQPQHF. The CDR3 DNA follows: TGCGCCAGCAGCTTGGATCCCCTGACAGGGGCAAATCAGCCCCAGCATTTT.

This clonotype was seen a handful of times. V is TRBV30 and J is TRBJ1-1, with TRBD1 matching 7 bases. The J segment lost 5 bases and the V segment lost 5 bases, leaving 5 bases of the junction unmatched. CDR3 length: 12 amino acids. Germline CDR1 reads GTSNPN; CDR2 reads SVGIG (reference sequence). The CDR3 here is CAWDRVWTEAFF. The CDR3 DNA reads as TGTGCCTGGGACAGGGTGTGGACTGAAGCTTTCTTT.

The rearrangement uses TRBV24-1 and TRBJ1-2; D unclear. Trimming left V 4 bases short and J 3 bases short, with 8 bases between. Germline-derived CDR1 and CDR2 are KGHDR and SFDVKD. The CDR3 spans 13 residues. CDR3 coding DNA: TGTGCCACCAGTGACTCAGGACACTATGGCTACACCTTC. Amino acid sequence: CATSDSGHYGYTF.

This clonotype was observed a few times. This sequence joins TRBV5-1 and TRBJ1-1; D call uncertain. Germline values: CDR1 SGHRS, CDR2 YFSETQ. V lost 0 bases to trimming and J lost 8 bases, with 8 bases between them. The CDR3 totals 12 residues. Here the CDR3 DNA reads TGCGCCAGCAGCTTGGATTGGCGAGAAGCTTTCTTT. Protein product: CASSLDWREAFF.

This clonotype was observed many times. J is TRBJ2-7 and V is TRBV5-1; possible D gene TRBD2, 7 bases. The CDR3 consists of 16 residues. With 0 bases removed from V and 1 base from J, the gap between germline ends came to 14 bases. Germline V gives CDR1 SGHRS, CDR2 YFSETQ. The CDR3 bases are TGCGCCAGCAGCTTGGGCGGGGGCCCGACGTCCTACGAGCAGTACTTC. As protein: CASSLGGGPTSYEQYF.

This clonotype was found a few times. The gene calls are TRBV3-1 and TRBJ1-5, with 7 bases identical to TRBD1. The germline CDR1 and CDR2 sequences are LGHDT and YNNKEL (reference sequence). The junction had 7 bases not matched to a gene; V was cut back by 8 bases and J by 6 bases. The CDR3 covers 13 residues. The CDR3 loop is CASGEDRSQPQHF. CDR3 coding DNA: TGTGCCAGCGGGGAGGACAGGTCTCAGCCCCAGCATTTT. The whole variable domain, filled in from reference TRBV3-1 and TRBJ1-5, reads DTAVSQTPKYLVTQMGNDKSIKCEQNLGHDTMYWYKQDSKKFLKIMFSYNNKELIINETVPNRFSPKSPDKAHLNLHINSLELGDSAVYFCASGEDRSQPQHFGDGTRLSIL.

This clonotype was detected only a few times. The V call is TRBV27, the J call TRBJ2-7, with a weak D call TRBD1 (5 bases). Trimming pared 6 bases from V and 0 bases from J, leaving 9 bases between. The CDR3 runs 13 residues. Germline V gene data show CDR1 as MNHEY and CDR2 as SMNVEV (reference sequence). The CDR3 nucleotides read TGTGCCAGCAGAGGGGCAGGCTCCTACGAGCAGTACTTC. It yields the protein CASRGAGSYEQYF.

This clonotype was detected a few times. V and J are TRBV24-1 and TRBJ2-3; D not resolved. CDR1 and CDR2 (germline): KGHDR, SFDVKD. The CDR3 covers 12 residues. Trimming removed 5 bases at V and 3 bases at J, with 5 bases between. The CDR3, as DNA: TGTGCCACCAGTGTTGGTACAGATACGCAGTATTTT. Residues: CATSVGTDTQYF.

This chain joins TRBV3-1 and TRBJ2-2; TRBD2 might be the D (6 bases). Germline V CDR1 and CDR2: LGHDT, YNNKEL (reference sequence). This CDR3 region has 16 residues. Trimming pared 0 bases from V and 3 bases from J, leaving 11 bases between. This CDR3 reads CASSQEGWEDTGELFF. In DNA, the CDR3 is TGTGCCAGCAGCCAAGAGGGATGGGAGGACACCGGGGAGCTGTTTTTT.

The sample holds many counts of this clonotype. V and J are TRBV4-1 and TRBJ1-1; the D is unclear. Per the germline V gene, CDR1 is MGHRA and CDR2 is YSYEKL. This CDR3 spans 16 amino acids. The V end was cut by 4 bases, the J end by 0 bases, with 15 bases between. The CDR3 loop reads CASSPWGGRMNTEAFF. Written as DNA, the CDR3 is TGCGCCAGCAGCCCCTGGGGAGGGCGGATGAACACTGAAGCTTTCTTT.

This clonotype came up a few times. The chain joins TRBV12-1 to TRBJ1-6; the table assigns TRBD1, which was not confirmed against the DNA. TRBV12-1 is reported as a pseudogene. The CDR3 is 15 amino acids. The DNA for the CDR3 is TGTGCCAGCAGCCCCAGAGGAGGGGGCGATTCACCCCTCCACTTT. Translated, it gives CASSPRGGGDSPLHF.

This clonotype was detected a few times. Germline is not matched at one junction end, which may reflect a read error. This chain connects TRBV11-3 to TRBJ2-1, with 14 bases identical to TRBD2. The germline CDR1 and CDR2 sequences are SGHNT and YENEEA. The CDR3 extends over 18 amino acids. CDR3 loop: CASSPAGLAGGGYSEQFF. The CDR3 coding sequence is TGTGCCAGCAGCCCCGCCGGACTAGCGGGAGGTGGCTACAGTGAGCAGTTCTTC.

The chain joins TRBV27 to TRBJ1-5; no definite D call. Germline V lookup: CDR1 MNHEY, CDR2 SMNVEV (reference sequence). The CDR3 covers 16 residues. V dropped 7 bases and J dropped 0 bases, with 16 bases sitting between them. The CDR3 coding sequence is TGTGCCAGCACCCCTTATGCGGGAGATAGCAATCAGCCCCAGCATTTT. Its translation is CASTPYAGDSNQPQHF.

In its sample, this clonotype was seen many times. The chain is built from TRBV25-1 and TRBJ2-5; TRBD2 aligns across 11 bases. This CDR3 comprises 16 residues. Losses at the gene ends were 1 base for V and 1 base for J; bases not matched to a gene: 2. Germline lookup yields CDR1 MGHDK and CDR2 SYGVNS. The CDR3 is CASSESGTSGQETQYF. As DNA, the CDR3 is TGTGCCAGCAGTGAATCCGGGACTAGCGGCCAAGAGACCCAGTACTTC. Drawing the rest from reference TRBV25-1 and TRBJ2-5, the complete variable domain is EADIYQTPRYLVIGTGKKITLECSQTMGHDKMYWYQQDPGMELHLIHYSYGVNSTEKGDLSSESTVSRIRTEHFPLTLESARPSHTSQYLCASSESGTSGQETQYFGPGTRLLVL.

This clonotype has a handful of counts. The chain recombines TRBV7-2 with TRBJ2-7; D possibly corresponds to TRBD2 (6 bases). Germline CDR1 and CDR2: SGHTA and FQGNSA. The CDR3 spans 14 residues. The V end was cut by 6 bases, the J end by 4 bases, with 16 bases between. The CDR3 bases are TGTGCCAGCAGTATTACCAGGACTACATACGAGCAGTACTTC. Amino acid sequence: CASSITRTTYEQYF.

V is TRBV20-1 and J is TRBJ1-6; D is uncertain. Germline loops: CDR1 DFQATT, CDR2 SNEGSKA (reference sequence). Trimming left V 0 bases short and J 11 bases short, with 14 bases between. CDR3 length: 14 residues. CDR3 sequence reads: CSARDRGKMAPLHF. In DNA form, the CDR3 reads TGCAGTGCTAGAGACCGAGGGAAAATGGCACCCCTCCACTTT.

A few counts support this clonotype. V usage is TRBV2 and J usage is TRBJ2-3; tentatively, D is TRBD1 (6 bases). The ends were cut back, 6 bases at V and 2 bases at J, with 12 bases in the middle. There are 14 residues in the CDR3. Germline lookup yields CDR1 SNHLY and CDR2 FYNNEI. Written as DNA, the CDR3 is TGTGCCAGCAGAAACAGGGCCTCCACAGATACGCAGTATTTT. Its protein is CASRNRASTDTQYF.

The genes are TRBV12-3 or TRBV12-4 and TRBJ1-1; TRBD1 might be the D (5 bases). V lost 6 bases, J lost 7 bases, and 15 bases lay in between. This CDR3 has 13 amino acids. The CDR3 sequence is CASRKRVGGEAFF. The CDR3 DNA is TGTGCCAGCAGGAAGCGGGTCGGGGGTGAAGCTTTCTTT.

V and J are TRBV7-8 and TRBJ1-1; D perhaps matches TRBD1 (6 bases). Trimming shortened V by 5 bases and J by 1 base, and 14 bases separated the two germline ends. The CDR3 is 15 residues long. Germline CDR1 and CDR2: SGHVS and FQNEAQ. The CDR3 nucleotides are TGTGCCAGCAGCCCGGGACACATCAGGAACACTGAAGCTTTCTTT. Translation: CASSPGHIRNTEAFF.

In this sample, this clonotype turned up a few times. The chain links TRBV5-1 to TRBJ2-3; TRBD2 matches at 13 bases. This CDR3 is 18 amino acids long. V was pared by 4 bases and J by 0 bases, with 8 bases of the junction left unmatched. Germline CDR1 is SGHRS and CDR2 is YFSETQ. The DNA of the CDR3 is TGCGCCAGCAGCCCCGGACTAGCGGGGGATACTAGCACAGATACGCAGTATTTT. Amino acids: CASSPGLAGDTSTDTQYF.